This entry describes one TCR beta chain. Its antigen remains unidentified. V lost 3 bases and J lost 2; bases outside the gene matches: 9. CDR3 size: 16 residues. Germline V gives CDR1 DFQATT, CDR2 SNEGSKA (reference sequence). This specimen belongs to a study of T cells in Graves' hyperthyroidism and ophthalmopathy. General observations from the study: Most thyroid clonotypes with frequency above 0.001 were detected in blood.

RNA transcripts served as the template for amplifying TCR beta CDR3 regions. HTBI primers were used for first-round RT-PCR of the TCR CDR3. TCRdb recomputed calls from the multiplex PCR reads with MiXCR, one row per CDR3 protein. The data show some 700,000 distinct CDR3 sequences, about 18% seen once. The sample comprised blood. V is TRBV20-1 and J is TRBJ1-3; the match to TRBD1 covers 8 bases. This clonotype was obtained from a man aged 50-59 years with Graves' hyperthyroidism. The CDR3 loop is CSARSLRGHAGNTIYF. The CDR3 region has the DNA TGCAGTGCTAGGAGCCTCAGGGGGCACGCTGGAAACACCATATATTTT.